The sequence of this T cell receptor (beta chain) was determined in a study of T-cell reconstitution after alpha-beta-depleted transplantation in children. Germline CDR1 GTSNPN, CDR2 SVGIG (reference sequence). The CDR3 runs 13 residues. The germline V and J ends were trimmed by 0 bases and 1 base, with 6 bases remaining between them. This clonotype was counted many times. As yet, its antigen is unknown. Molecular barcoding with unique molecular identifiers was used for the TCRbeta library. MiXCR was run by TCRdb on the PCR reads, yielding one entry per CDR3 protein. The sample has 490,000 or so distinct CDR3 sequences; 10% to 13% are singletons. Study-level points and caveats: T-cell counts and diversity were attributed mostly to newly produced T cells one year after transplant. Surviving recipient cells, namely T cells and thymic progenitors, were the source of high day-60 TCRbeta diversity in some patients. The study reportedly traced alpha-beta T cells about two months after transplant to several hundred expanded graft clones.

This chain uses TRBV30 with TRBJ2-5; D not certain. Here the sequenced sample was PBMCs, taken before TCRalphabeta/CD19-depleted stem cell transplant. The sequence derives from a child aged 2 to 10 with inherited bone marrow failure, due to receive a stem cell transplant. The CDR3 DNA follows: TGTGCCTGGAGTGTATCTGTCCAAGAGACCCAGTACTTC. Encoded protein: CAWSVSVQETQYF.